This T cell receptor beta chain was captured in a study of blood T cell repertoires in COVID-19. TCRdb's table, derived via immunoSEQ multiplex PCR, lists solely in-frame clones and lacks some. The sample yields 70,000 or so clones, roughly 84% seen once. Germline V lookup: CDR1 MNHEY, CDR2 SMNVEV (reference sequence). This CDR3 comprises 13 residues. V lost 8 bases and J lost 0; bases outside the gene matches: 4. This sequence originates from a woman aged 18-30 years with acute or convalescent COVID-19. The J gene is TRBJ2-7, the V gene TRBV27; TRBD1 aligns across 7 bases. Input material: peripheral blood. The CDR3 sequence is CASSTGSSYEQYF. The CDR3 DNA reads as TGTGCCAGCTCGACAGGGAGCTCCTACGAGCAGTACTTC.